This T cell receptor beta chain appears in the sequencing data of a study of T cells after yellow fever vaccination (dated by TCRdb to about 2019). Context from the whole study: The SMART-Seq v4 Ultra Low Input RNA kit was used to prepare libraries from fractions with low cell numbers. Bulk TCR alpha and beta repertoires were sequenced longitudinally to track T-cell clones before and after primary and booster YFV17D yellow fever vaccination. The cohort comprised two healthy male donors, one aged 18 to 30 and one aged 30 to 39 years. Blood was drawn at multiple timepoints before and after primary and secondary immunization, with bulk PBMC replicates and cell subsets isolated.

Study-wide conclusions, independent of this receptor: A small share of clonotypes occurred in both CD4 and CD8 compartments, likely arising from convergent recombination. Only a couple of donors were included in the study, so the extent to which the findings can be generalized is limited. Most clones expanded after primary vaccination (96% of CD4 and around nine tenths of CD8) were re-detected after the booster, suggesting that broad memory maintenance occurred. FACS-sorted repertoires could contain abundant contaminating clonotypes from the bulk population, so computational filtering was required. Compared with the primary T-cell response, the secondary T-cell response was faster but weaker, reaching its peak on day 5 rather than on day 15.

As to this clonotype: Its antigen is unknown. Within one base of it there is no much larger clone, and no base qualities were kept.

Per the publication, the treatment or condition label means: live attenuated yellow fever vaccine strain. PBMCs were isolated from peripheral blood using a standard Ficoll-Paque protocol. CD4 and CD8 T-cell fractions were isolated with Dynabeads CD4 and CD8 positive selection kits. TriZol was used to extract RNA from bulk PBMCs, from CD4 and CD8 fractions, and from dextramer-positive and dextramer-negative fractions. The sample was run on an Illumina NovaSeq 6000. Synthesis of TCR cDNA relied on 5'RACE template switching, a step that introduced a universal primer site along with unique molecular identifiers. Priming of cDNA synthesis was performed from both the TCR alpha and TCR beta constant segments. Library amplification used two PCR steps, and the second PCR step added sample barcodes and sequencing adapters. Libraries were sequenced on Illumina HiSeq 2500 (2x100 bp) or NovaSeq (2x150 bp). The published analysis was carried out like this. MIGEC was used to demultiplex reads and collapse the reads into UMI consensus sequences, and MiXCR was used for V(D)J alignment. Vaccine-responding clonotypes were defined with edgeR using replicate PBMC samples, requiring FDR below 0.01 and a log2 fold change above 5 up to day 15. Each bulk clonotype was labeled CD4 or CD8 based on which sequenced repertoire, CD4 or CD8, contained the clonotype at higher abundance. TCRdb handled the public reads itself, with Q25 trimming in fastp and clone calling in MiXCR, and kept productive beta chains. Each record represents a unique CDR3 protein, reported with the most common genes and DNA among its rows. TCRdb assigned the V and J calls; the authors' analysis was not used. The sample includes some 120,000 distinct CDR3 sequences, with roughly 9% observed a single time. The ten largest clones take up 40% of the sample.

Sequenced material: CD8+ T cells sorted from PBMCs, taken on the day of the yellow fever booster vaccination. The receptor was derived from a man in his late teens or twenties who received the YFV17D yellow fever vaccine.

The CDR3 loop reads CASSPDSGETQYF. The DNA sequence is as follows: TGTGCCAGCAGCCCGGACTCTGGGGAGACCCAGTACTTC. In this chain, TRBV12-3 or TRBV12-4 is recombined with TRBJ2-5, with TRBD2 perhaps the D gene, on 5 matching bases. The V end loses 6 bases and the J end loses 5 bases, and a stretch of 13 bases separates them. From cysteine to phenylalanine, the CDR3 is 13 amino acids long. Only the CDR3 region is kept as DNA, spanning 39 bases read in frame from base 1.